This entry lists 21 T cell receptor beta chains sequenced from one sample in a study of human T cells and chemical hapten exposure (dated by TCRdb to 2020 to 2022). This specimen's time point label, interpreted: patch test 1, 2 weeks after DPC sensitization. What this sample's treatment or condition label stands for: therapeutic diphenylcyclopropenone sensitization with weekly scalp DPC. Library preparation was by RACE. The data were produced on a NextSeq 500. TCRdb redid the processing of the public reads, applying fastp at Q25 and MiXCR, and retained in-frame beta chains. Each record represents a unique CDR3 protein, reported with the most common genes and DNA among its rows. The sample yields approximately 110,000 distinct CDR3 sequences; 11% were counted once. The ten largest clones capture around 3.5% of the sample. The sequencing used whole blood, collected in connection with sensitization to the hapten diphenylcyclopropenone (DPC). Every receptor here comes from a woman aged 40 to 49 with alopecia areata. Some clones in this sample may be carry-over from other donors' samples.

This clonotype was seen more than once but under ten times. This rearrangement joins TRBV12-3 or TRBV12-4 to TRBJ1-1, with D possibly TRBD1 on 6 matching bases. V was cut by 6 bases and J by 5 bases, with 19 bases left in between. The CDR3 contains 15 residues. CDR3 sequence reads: CASRVRKGGTTEAFF. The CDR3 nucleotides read TGTGCCAGCAGAGTAAGGAAGGGGGGGACAACTGAAGCTTTCTTT.

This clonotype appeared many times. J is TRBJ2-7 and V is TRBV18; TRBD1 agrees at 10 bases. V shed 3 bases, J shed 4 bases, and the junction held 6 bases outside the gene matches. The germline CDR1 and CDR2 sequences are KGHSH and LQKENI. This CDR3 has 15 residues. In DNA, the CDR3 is TGTGCCAGCTCACCCGCCGGGACAGGGGCTTACGAGCAGTACTTC. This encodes CASSPAGTGAYEQYF.

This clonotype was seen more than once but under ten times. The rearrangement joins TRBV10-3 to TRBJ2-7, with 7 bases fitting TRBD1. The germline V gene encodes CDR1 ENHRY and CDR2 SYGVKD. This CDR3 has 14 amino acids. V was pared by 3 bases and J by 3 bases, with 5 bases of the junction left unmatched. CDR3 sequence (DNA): TGTGCCATCAGTGACAGCGACAGGGACTACGAGCAGTACTTC. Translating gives CAISDSDRDYEQYF.

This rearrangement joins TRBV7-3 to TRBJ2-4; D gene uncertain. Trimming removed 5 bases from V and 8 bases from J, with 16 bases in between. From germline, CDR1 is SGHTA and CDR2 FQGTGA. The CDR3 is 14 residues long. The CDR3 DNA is TGTGCCAGCAGCCCTTCGGTCTCAGGCGACATTCAGTACTTC. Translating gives CASSPSVSGDIQYF.

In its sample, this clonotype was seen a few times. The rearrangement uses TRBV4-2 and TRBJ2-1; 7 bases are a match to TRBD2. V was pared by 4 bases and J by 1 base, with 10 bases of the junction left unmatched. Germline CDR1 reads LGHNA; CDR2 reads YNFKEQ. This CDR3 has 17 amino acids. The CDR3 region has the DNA TGTGCCAGCAGCCCGCTGGGGGAGGGCCAATCCTACAATGAGCAGTTCTTC. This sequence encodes CASSPLGEGQSYNEQFF.

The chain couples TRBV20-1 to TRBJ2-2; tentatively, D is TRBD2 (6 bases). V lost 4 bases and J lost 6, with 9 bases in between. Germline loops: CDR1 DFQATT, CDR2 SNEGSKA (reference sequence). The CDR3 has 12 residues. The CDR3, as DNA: TGCAGTGCTACGACTAGGCCCGGGGAGCTGTTTTTT. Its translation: CSATTRPGELFF.

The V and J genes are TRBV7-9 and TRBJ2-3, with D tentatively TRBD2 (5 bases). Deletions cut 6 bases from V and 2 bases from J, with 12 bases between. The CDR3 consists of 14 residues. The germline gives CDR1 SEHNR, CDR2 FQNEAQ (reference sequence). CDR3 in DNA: TGTGCCAGCAGTATCCGGGATTACACAGATACGCAGTATTTT. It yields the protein CASSIRDYTDTQYF.

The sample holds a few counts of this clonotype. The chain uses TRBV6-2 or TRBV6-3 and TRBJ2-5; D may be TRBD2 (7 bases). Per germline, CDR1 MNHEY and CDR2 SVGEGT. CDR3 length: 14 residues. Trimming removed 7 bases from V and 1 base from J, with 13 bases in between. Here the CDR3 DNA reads TGTGCCAGCAAGACCGCGGGGGCCCAAGAGACCCAGTACTTC. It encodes CASKTAGAQETQYF.

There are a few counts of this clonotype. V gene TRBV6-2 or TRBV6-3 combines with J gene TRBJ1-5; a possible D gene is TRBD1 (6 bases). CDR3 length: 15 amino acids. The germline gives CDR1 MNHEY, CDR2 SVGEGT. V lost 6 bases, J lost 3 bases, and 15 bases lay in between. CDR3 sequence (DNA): TGTGCCAGCAGCCCCGGACAGTTATTCAATCAGCCCCAGCATTTT. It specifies CASSPGQLFNQPQHF.

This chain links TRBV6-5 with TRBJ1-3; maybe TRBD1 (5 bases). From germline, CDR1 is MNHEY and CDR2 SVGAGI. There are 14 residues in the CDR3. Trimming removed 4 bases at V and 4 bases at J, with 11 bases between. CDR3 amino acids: CASSFRGTGNTIYF. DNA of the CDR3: TGTGCCAGCAGTTTCCGAGGGACGGGAAACACCATATATTTT.

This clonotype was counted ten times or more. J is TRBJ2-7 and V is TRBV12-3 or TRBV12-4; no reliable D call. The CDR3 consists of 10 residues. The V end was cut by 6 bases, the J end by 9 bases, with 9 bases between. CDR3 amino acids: CASSPCGQYF. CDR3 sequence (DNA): TGTGCCAGCAGCCCGTGCGGGCAGTACTTC.

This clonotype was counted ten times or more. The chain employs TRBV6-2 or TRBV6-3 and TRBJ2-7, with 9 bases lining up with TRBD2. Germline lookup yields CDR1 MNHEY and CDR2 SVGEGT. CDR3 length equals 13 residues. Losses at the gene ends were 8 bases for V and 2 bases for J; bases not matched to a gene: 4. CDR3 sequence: CASGSGSTYEQYF. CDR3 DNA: TGTGCCAGCGGTAGCGGGAGTACCTACGAGCAGTACTTC.

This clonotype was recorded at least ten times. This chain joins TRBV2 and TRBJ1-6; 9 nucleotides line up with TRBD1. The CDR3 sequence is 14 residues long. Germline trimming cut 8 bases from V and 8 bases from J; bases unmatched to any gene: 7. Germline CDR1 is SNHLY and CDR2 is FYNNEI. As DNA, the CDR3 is TGTGCCAGCCGCACGGGACAGGGTTATTCACCCCTCCACTTT. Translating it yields CASRTGQGYSPLHF.

The DNA of the CDR3 is TGTGCCAGCAGTTTAGTGAACGAGCAGTACTTC. Its translation: CASSLVNEQYF. The chain couples TRBV28 to TRBJ2-7, with unresolved D. The germline gives CDR1 MDHEN, CDR2 SYDVKM. The CDR3 consists of 11 residues. Trimming shortened V by 2 bases and J by 5 bases, and 4 bases separated the two germline ends.

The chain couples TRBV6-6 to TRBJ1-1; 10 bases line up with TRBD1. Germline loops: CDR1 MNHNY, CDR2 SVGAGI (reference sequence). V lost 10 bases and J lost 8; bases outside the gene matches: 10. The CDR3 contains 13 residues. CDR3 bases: TGTGCCACCGGACAGGGGGGTTTGAACGAAGCTTTCTTT. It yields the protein CATGQGGLNEAFF.

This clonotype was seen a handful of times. The CDR3 region is CASSATGQETQYF. CDR3 in DNA: TGTGCCAGCAGCGCTACAGGGCAAGAGACCCAGTACTTC. The chain combines TRBV7-9 with TRBJ2-5; the D gene is possibly TRBD1 (6 bases). Between the trimmed V and J ends, which lost 5 bases and 2 bases, there was a span of 9 bases. The CDR3 runs to 13 residues. The germline gives CDR1 SEHNR, CDR2 FQNEAQ (reference sequence).

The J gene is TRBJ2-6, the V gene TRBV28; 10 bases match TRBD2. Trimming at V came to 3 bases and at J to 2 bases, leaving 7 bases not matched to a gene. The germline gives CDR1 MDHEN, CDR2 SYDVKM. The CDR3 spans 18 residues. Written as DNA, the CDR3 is TGTGCCAGCAGTTTTGGACTAGCGGTTTTCGCTGGGGCCAACGTCCTGACTTTC. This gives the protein CASSFGLAVFAGANVLTF. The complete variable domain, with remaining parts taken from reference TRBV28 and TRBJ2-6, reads DVKVTQSSRYLVKRTGEKVFLECVQDMDHENMFWYRQDPGLGLRLIYFSYDVKMKEKGDIPEGYSVSREKKERFSLILESASTNQTSMYLCASSFGLAVFAGANVLTFGAGSRLTVL.

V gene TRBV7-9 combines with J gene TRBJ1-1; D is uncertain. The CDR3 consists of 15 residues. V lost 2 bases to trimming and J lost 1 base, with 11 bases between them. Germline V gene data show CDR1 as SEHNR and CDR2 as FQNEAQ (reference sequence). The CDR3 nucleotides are TGTGCCAGCAGCTTATACCCCCAGAAGAACACTGAAGCTTTCTTT. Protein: CASSLYPQKNTEAFF.

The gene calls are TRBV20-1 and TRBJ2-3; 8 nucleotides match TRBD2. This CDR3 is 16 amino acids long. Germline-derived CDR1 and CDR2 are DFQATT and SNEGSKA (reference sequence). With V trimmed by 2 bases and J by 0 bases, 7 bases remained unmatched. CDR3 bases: TGCAGTGCTAGACTACTAGCGGTCGCTAGCACAGATACGCAGTATTTT. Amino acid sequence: CSARLLAVASTDTQYF.

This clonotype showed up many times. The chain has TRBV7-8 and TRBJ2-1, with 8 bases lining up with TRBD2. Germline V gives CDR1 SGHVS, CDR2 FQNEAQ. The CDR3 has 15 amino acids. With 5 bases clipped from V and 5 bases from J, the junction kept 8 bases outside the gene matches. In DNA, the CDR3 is TGTGCCAGCAGCGCCGGGACTAGTACCCACAATGAGCAGTTCTTC. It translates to CASSAGTSTHNEQFF.

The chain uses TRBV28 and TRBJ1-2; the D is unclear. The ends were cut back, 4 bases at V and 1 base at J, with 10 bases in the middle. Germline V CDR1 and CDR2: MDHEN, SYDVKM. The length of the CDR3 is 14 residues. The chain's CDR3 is CASSYGIVNYGYTF. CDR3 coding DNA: TGTGCCAGCAGTTACGGAATAGTTAACTATGGCTACACCTTC.